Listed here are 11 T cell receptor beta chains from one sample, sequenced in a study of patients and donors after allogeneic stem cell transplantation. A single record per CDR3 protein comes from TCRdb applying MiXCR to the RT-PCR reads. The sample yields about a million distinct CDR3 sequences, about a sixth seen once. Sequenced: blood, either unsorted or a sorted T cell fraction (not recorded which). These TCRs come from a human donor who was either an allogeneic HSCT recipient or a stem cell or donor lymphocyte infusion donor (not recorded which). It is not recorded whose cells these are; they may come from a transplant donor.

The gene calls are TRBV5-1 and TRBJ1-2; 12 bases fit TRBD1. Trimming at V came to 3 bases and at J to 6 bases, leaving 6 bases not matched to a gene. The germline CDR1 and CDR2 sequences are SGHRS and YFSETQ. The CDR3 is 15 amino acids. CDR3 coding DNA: TGCGCCAGCAGCTCATCCGGGACAGGGGGCCATGGCTACACCTTC. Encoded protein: CASSSSGTGGHGYTF.

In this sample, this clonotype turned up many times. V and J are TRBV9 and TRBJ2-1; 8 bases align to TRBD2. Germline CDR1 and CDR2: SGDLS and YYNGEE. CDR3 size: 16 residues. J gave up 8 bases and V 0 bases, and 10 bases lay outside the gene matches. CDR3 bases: TGTGCCAGCAGCGTAGTCGGGGGGGGGCTTATCGATGAGCAGTTCTTC. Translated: CASSVVGGGLIDEQFF.

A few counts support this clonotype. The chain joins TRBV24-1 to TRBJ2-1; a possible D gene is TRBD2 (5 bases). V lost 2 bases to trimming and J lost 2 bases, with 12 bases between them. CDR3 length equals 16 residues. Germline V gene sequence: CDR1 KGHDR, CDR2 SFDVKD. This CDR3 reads CATSDSSRGTYNEQFF. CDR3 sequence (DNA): TGTGCCACCAGTGATTCATCACGGGGTACCTACAATGAGCAGTTCTTC.

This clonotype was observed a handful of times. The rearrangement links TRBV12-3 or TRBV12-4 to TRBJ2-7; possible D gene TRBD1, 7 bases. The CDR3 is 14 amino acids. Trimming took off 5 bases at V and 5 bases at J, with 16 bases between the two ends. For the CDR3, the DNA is TGTGCCAGCAGTCCGGGGGACAGCTGGGACGAGCAGTACTTC. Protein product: CASSPGDSWDEQYF.

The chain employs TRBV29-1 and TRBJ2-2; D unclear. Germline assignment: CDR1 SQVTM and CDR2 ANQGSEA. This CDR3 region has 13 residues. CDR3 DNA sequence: TGCTCGCTCCTAGTGGCGGACACCGGGGAGCTGTTTTTT. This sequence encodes CSLLVADTGELFF.

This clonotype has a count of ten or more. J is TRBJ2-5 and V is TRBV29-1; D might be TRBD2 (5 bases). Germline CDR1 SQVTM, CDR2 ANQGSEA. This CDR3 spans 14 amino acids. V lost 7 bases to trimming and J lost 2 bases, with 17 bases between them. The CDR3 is CSGVPAGRQETQYF. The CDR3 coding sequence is TGCAGCGGTGTCCCGGCGGGCAGGCAAGAGACCCAGTACTTC.

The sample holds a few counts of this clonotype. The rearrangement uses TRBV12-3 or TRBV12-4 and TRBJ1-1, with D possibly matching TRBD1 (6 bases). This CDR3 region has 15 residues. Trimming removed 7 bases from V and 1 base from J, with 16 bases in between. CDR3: CASTLRGGRNTEAFF. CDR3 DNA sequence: TGTGCCAGCACCCTCCGGGGGGGGCGGAACACTGAAGCTTTCTTT.

The CDR3 loop reads CASSQDREGGTEAFF. The CDR3 bases are TGTGCCAGCAGCCAAGATCGAGAAGGCGGCACTGAAGCTTTCTTT. V usage is TRBV4-2 and J usage is TRBJ1-1, with D unresolved. CDR3 size: 15 residues. Trimming left V 0 bases short and J 4 bases short, with 12 bases between. Germline V gene lookup returns CDR1 LGHNA and CDR2 YNFKEQ.

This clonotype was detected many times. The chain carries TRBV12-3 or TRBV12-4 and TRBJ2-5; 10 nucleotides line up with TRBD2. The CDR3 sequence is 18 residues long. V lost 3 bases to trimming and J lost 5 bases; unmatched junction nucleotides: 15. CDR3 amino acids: CASSFGASGSSIWETQYF. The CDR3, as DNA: TGTGCCAGCAGTTTCGGAGCTAGCGGGAGTAGTATTTGGGAGACCCAGTACTTC.

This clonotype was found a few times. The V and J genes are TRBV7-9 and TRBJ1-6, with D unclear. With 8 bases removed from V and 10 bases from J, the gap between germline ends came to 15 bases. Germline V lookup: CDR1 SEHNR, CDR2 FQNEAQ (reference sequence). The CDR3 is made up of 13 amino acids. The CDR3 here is CASSPSNASPLHF. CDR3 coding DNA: TGTGCCAGCTCCCCGAGTAATGCGTCACCCCTCCACTTT.

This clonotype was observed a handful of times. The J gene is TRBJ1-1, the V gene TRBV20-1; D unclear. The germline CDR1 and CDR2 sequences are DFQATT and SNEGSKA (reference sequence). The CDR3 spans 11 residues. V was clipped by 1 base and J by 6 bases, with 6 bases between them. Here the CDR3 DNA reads TGCAGTGCTAGAGTTATGGCTGAAGCTTTCTTT. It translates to CSARVMAEAFF.